These T cell receptor beta chains were read from a single sample in a study of identical twins. TCRdb reprocessed the 5' RACE reads via MiXCR and lists one record per CDR3 protein. The table has about 470,000 distinct CDR3 sequences, approximately 25% seen once. These data also formed part of another study, on T cells expressing NK-cell markers.

Input material: CD4+ T cells sorted from blood. These receptors were collected from a woman aged 18-29 years in good health. CDR3s leave out the opening cysteine and the closing phenylalanine or tryptophan. The order of the fields is clone size, V gene, J gene, D gene, CDR3 protein. The D gene is left open where the match is weak. The size entry is marked missing in some rows and otherwise reads once, few, many or a size class.

clone_size: few; v_call: TRBV7-9; j_call: TRBJ2-1; d_call: NA; cdr3_aa: ASSLIGHEQF
clone_size: NA; v_call: TRBV15; j_call: TRBJ2-5; d_call: TRBD2; cdr3_aa: ATSRGTSGGETQY
clone_size: NA; v_call: TRBV5-1; j_call: TRBJ1-1; d_call: NA; cdr3_aa: ASSENVGQSEAF
clone_size: few; v_call: TRBV5-1; j_call: TRBJ2-2; d_call: TRBD2; cdr3_aa: ASSMGAGSFTGELF
clone_size: NA; v_call: TRBV11-2; j_call: TRBJ2-5; d_call: NA; cdr3_aa: ASSRLGVLGETQY
clone_size: few; v_call: TRBV5-1; j_call: TRBJ2-6; d_call: NA; cdr3_aa: ASGLGSHSGANVLT
clone_size: NA; v_call: TRBV28; j_call: TRBJ2-3; d_call: NA; cdr3_aa: ASSSSWTDTQY
clone_size: NA; v_call: TRBV20-1; j_call: TRBJ2-1; d_call: NA; cdr3_aa: SAEVVDEQF
clone_size: many; v_call: TRBV12-3/TRBV12-4; j_call: TRBJ1-1; d_call: TRBD1; cdr3_aa: ASSYRDRNTEAF
clone_size: few; v_call: TRBV10-3; j_call: TRBJ2-5; d_call: TRBD1; cdr3_aa: AISDQDRVSETQY
clone_size: NA; v_call: TRBV7-2; j_call: TRBJ1-6; d_call: NA; cdr3_aa: ASSPKSGGNSPLH
clone_size: NA; v_call: TRBV12-3/TRBV12-4; j_call: TRBJ2-7; d_call: NA; cdr3_aa: ASSPSVDYEQY
clone_size: NA; v_call: TRBV4-3; j_call: TRBJ2-1; d_call: TRBD2; cdr3_aa: ASSHHSWWEGTNEQF
clone_size: NA; v_call: TRBV10-3; j_call: TRBJ2-6; d_call: TRBD1; cdr3_aa: AIRPTRQGYSGANVLT
clone_size: few; v_call: TRBV12-3/TRBV12-4; j_call: TRBJ1-4; d_call: NA; cdr3_aa: ASTPREGMDEKLF
clone_size: NA; v_call: TRBV19; j_call: TRBJ2-7; d_call: TRBD2; cdr3_aa: ASSINGGSSYEQY
clone_size: many; v_call: TRBV12-3/TRBV12-4; j_call: TRBJ1-2; d_call: TRBD1; cdr3_aa: ASRPGQGDYGYT